Sequencing of this TCR beta chain was carried out in a study of blood T cell repertoires in COVID-19. The wider study: Samples taken during acute and convalescent COVID-19 were collected in the United States, Italy and Spain.

The table came from immunoSEQ multiplex PCR; TCRdb's copy has only in-frame clones and leaves some out. The sample comprises 650,000 to 800,000 clones, 75% to 90% of which are singletons, and 0.2% to 0.3% rests with the top ten. The V end lost 3 bases, the J end lost 6 bases, and 11 bases lay between the germline ends. The CDR3 is 13 residues long. Germline assignment: CDR1 SNHLY and CDR2 FYNNEI. This clone was recorded only once. This sequence originates from a woman under 30 with acute or convalescent COVID-19. The gene calls are TRBV2 and TRBJ1-1; TRBD1 is a possible D gene (5 bases). Source material: peripheral blood. The CDR3 sequence is CASSEEGRAEAFF. CDR3 nucleotide sequence: TGTGCCAGCAGTGAGGAGGGGAGGGCTGAAGCTTTCTTT.